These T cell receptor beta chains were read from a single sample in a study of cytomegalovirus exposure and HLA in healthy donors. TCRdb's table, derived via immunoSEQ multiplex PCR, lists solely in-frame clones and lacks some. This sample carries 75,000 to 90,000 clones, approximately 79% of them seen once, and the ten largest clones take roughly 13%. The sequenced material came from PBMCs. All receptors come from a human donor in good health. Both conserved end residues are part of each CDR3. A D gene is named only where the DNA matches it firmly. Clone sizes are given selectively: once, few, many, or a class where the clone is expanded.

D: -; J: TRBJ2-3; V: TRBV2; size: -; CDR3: CASSEAVGLTADTQYF; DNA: TGTGCCAGCAGTGAGGCCGTGGGACTGACGGCAGATACGCAGTATTTT
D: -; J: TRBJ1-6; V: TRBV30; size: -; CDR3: CAWSPQVNSPLHF; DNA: TGTGCCTGGAGTCCTCAGGTTAATTCACCCCTCCACTTT
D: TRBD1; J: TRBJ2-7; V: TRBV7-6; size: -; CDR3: CASSESRTGAYEQYF; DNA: TGTGCCAGCAGCGAAAGCCGGACAGGAGCCTACGAGCAGTACTTC
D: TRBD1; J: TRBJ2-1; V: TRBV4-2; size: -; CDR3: CASSQDQGQGGYEQFF; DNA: TGTGCCAGCAGCCAAGATCAGGGACAGGGGGGCTATGAGCAGTTCTTC
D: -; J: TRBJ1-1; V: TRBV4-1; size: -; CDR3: CASSQAHRQSRWEAFF; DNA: TGCGCCAGCAGCCAAGCTCACCGGCAATCTAGATGGGAAGCTTTCTTT
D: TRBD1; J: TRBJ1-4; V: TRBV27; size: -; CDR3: CASSEGTGHPNEKLFF; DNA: TGTGCCAGCAGTGAAGGGACAGGGCACCCCAATGAAAAACTGTTTTTT
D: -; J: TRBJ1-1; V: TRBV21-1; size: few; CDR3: CASSKALKPEAFF; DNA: TGTGCCAGCAGCAAAGCGCTAAAACCCGAAGCTTTCTTT
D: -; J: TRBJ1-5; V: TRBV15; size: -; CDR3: CATSNRHNVQPQHF; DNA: TGTGCCACCAGCAACCGCCACAACGTTCAGCCCCAGCATTTT
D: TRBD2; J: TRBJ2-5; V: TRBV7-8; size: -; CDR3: CASSLPQGLGGETQYF; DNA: TGTGCCAGCAGCTTACCGCAGGGACTAGGGGGAGAGACCCAGTACTTC
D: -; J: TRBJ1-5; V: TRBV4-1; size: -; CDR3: CASSQWPEEGNQPQHF; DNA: TGCGCCAGCAGCCAATGGCCGGAGGAGGGCAATCAGCCCCAGCATTTT
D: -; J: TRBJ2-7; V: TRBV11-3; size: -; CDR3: CASSLDPGYEQYF; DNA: TGTGCCAGCAGCTTAGACCCAGGCTACGAGCAGTACTTC
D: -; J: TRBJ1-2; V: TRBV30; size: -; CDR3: CAWTPSAYGYTF; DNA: TGTGCCTGGACCCCTAGTGCGTATGGCTACACCTTC
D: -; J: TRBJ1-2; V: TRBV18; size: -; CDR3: CASSWTDNFYGYTF; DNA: TGTGCCAGCTCTTGGACAGACAATTTCTATGGCTACACCTTC
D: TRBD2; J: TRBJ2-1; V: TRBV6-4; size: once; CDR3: CASSGLAGAYNEQFF; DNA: TGTGCCAGCAGTGGTTTAGCGGGGGCCTACAATGAGCAGTTCTTC
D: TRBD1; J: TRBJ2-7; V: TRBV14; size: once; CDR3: CASSQDRDREEQYF; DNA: TGTGCCAGCAGCCAAGATCGGGACAGGGAAGAGCAGTACTTC
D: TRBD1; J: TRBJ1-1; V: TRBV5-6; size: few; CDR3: CASSSPGTDPLNTEAFF; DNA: TGTGCCAGCAGCTCGCCGGGGACAGACCCTTTGAACACTGAAGCTTTCTTT
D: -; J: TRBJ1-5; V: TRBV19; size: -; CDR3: CASTPGVASNQPQHF; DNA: TGTGCCAGTACCCCAGGGGTCGCGAGCAATCAGCCCCAGCATTTT
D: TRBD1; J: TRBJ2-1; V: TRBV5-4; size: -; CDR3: CASSYPPGQGLNEQFF; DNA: TGTGCCAGCAGCTATCCCCCGGGACAGGGGTTGAATGAGCAGTTCTTC
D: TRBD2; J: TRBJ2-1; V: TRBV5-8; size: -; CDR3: CASSRRLAGGNEQFF; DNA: TGTGCCAGCAGCCGGAGGCTAGCGGGGGGCAATGAGCAGTTCTTC
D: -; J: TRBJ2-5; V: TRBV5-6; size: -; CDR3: CASNRPAGNFETQYF; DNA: TGTGCCAGCAATCGTCCGGCAGGGAATTTTGAGACCCAGTACTTC
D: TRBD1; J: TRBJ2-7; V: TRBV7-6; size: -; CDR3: CASSYLPGQGNYEQYF; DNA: TGTGCCAGCAGCTACCTCCCGGGACAGGGGAACTACGAGCAGTACTTC
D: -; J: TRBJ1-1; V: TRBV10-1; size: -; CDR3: CASSGHLNTEAFF; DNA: TGCGCCAGCAGTGGACACCTGAACACTGAAGCTTTCTTT
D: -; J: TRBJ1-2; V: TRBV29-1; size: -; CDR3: CSGARANYGYTF; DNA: TGCAGCGGGGCCAGGGCTAACTATGGCTACACCTTC
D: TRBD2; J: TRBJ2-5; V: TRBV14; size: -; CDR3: CASSQVAGIETQYF; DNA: TGTGCCAGCAGCCAAGTAGCGGGGATAGAGACCCAGTACTTC
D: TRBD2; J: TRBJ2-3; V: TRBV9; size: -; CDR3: CASSYSGGAADTQYF; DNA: TGTGCCAGCAGCTATAGCGGGGGGGCCGCAGATACGCAGTATTTT
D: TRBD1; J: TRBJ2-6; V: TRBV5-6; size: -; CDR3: CASSHSRGLGGANVLTF; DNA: TGTGCCAGCAGCCATTCCAGGGGGCTGGGGGGGGCCAACGTCCTGACTTTC
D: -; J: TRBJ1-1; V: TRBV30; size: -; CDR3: CAWVNPRQVYTEAFF; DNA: TGTGCCTGGGTTAACCCTCGACAGGTCTACACTGAAGCTTTCTTT
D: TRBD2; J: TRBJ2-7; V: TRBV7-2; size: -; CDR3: CASSLRSGGLYEQYF; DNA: TGTGCCAGCAGCTTAAGGTCGGGGGGTCTCTACGAGCAGTACTTC
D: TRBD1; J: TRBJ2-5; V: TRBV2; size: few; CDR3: CASHGTGEETQYF; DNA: TGTGCCAGCCACGGGACAGGGGAAGAGACCCAGTACTTC
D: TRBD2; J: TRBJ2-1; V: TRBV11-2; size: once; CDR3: CASSLNPSGDRSYNEQFF; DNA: TGTGCCAGCAGCTTAAATCCTAGCGGGGATAGGTCCTACAATGAGCAGTTCTTC
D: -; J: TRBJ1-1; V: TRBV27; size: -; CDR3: CASISRGYTEAFF; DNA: TGTGCCAGCATCTCAAGGGGTTACACTGAAGCTTTCTTT
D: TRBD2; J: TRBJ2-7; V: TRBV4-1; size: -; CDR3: CASSQMLAGGVYEQYF; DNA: TGCGCCAGCAGCCAAATGTTAGCGGGGGGCGTCTACGAGCAGTACTTC
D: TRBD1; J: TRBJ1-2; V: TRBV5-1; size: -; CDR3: CASSLGDRENYGYTF; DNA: TGCGCCAGCAGCTTGGGAGACAGGGAAAACTATGGCTACACCTTC
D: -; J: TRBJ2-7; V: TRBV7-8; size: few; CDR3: CASSPLGQSSYEQYF; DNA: TGTGCCAGCTCGCCCCTGGGGCAAAGCTCCTACGAGCAGTACTTC
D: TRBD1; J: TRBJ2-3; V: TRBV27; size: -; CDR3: CASSLTGVDTQYF; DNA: TGTGCCAGCAGTTTGACAGGGGTGGATACGCAGTATTTT
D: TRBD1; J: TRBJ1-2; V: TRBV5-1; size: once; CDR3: CASSLGQRVRSYTF; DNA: TGCGCCAGCAGCCTGGGACAGCGAGTAAGGAGCTACACCTTC
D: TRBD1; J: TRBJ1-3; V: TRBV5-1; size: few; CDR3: CASSQTGMSGNTIYF; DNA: TGCGCCAGCTCCCAGACAGGGATGTCTGGAAACACCATATATTTT
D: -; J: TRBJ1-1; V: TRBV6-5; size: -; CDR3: CASSPRGGRNTEAFF; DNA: TGTGCCAGCAGCCCCCGGGGGGGAAGGAACACTGAAGCTTTCTTT
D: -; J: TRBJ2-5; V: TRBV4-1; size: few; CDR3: CASSPQIGRETQYF; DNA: TGCGCCAGCAGCCCTCAAATAGGGAGAGAGACCCAGTACTTC
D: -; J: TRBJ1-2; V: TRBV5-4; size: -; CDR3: CASSLGTANYGYTF; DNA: TGTGCCAGCAGCTTGGGGACAGCCAACTATGGCTACACCTTC
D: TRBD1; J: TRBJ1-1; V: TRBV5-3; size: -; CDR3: CARSPGDRVNTEAFF; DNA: TGTGCCAGAAGCCCGGGGGACAGGGTGAACACTGAAGCTTTCTTT
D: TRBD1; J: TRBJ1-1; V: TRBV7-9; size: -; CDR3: CASSLQGSTEAFF; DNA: TGTGCCAGCAGTTTACAGGGGAGCACTGAAGCTTTCTTT
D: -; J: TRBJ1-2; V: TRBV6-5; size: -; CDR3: CASSSPSGYTF; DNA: TGTGCCAGCAGTTCTCCTTCTGGCTACACCTTC
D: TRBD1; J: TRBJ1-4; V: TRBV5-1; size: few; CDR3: CASSLAARQGITPDEKLFF; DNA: TGCGCCAGCAGCTTGGCCGCGAGACAGGGAATTACGCCCGATGAAAAACTGTTTTTT
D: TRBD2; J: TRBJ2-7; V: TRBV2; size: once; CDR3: CASSFLAGLSSYEQYF; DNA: TGTGCCAGCAGTTTCCTAGCGGGCCTAAGCTCCTACGAGCAGTACTTC
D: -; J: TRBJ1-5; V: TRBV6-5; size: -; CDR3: CASSYGGSNQPQHF; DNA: TGTGCCAGCAGTTACGGGGGCAGCAATCAGCCCCAGCATTTT
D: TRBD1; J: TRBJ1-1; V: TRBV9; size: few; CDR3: CASSPTGGGSEAFF; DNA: TGTGCCAGCAGCCCTACAGGGGGGGGCTCTGAAGCTTTCTTT
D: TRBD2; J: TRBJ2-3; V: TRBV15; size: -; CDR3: CATSTERGGTDTQYF; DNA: TGTGCCACCAGCACAGAGCGGGGGGGCACCGATACGCAGTATTTT
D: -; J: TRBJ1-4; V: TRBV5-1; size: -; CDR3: CASSLFGGAEEKLFF; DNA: TGCGCCAGCAGCTTGTTTGGGGGGGCCGAGGAAAAACTGTTTTTT
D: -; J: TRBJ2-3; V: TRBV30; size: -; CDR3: CAWSVGGNTDTQYF; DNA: TGTGCCTGGAGTGTTGGGGGGAACACAGATACGCAGTATTTT
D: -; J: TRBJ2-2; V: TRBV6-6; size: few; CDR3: CASSYSAGKAGELFF; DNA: TGTGCCAGCAGTTACTCGGCAGGGAAGGCCGGGGAGCTGTTTTTT
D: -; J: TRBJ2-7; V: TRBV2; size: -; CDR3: CASRAGYEQYF; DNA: TGTGCCAGCAGGGCAGGCTACGAGCAGTACTTC
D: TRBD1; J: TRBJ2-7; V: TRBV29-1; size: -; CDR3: CSVEPAGGGYEQYF; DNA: TGCAGCGTTGAACCGGCAGGGGGTGGCTACGAGCAGTACTTC